The source of this TCR beta chain is a study of T cells after yellow fever vaccination. The authors made TCR cDNA by 5'RACE template switching, adding a universal primer site and UMIs. One entry per CDR3 protein, called by TCRdb with MiXCR from the 5' RACE reads. The sample gives approximately 300,000 distinct CDR3 sequences, about 6.9% of which show up once; around 17% is in the top ten. As concerns this clonotype: Its antigen is undetermined.

V was shortened by 8 bases and J by 10 bases, with 15 bases between the two germline ends. The CDR3 is 13 residues long. CDR1 and CDR2 (germline): MNHEY, SVGEGT. Regarding the study as a whole: A small proportion of clonotypes was detected in both the CD4 and CD8 compartments.

Sequencing used PBMCs, obtained around 45 days after the first yellow fever vaccination. V is TRBV6-2 or TRBV6-3 and J is TRBJ1-6; weak D call: TRBD1 (5 bases). This receptor was taken from a man younger than 35 who received the YFV17D yellow fever vaccine. This CDR3 reads CASARAFGSPLHF. The CDR3 DNA reads as TGTGCCAGCGCCAGGGCTTTTGGGTCACCCCTCCACTTT.